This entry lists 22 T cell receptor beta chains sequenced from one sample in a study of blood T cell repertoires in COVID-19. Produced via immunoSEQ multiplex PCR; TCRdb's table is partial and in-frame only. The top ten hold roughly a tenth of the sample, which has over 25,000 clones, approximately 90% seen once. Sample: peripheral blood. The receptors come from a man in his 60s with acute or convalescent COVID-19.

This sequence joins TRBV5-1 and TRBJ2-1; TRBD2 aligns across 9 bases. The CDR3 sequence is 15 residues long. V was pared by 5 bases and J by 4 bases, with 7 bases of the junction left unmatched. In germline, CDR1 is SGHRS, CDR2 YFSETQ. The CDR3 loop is CASSASSGNYNEQFF. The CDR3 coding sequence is TGCGCCAGCAGTGCGTCTAGCGGGAATTACAATGAGCAGTTCTTC.

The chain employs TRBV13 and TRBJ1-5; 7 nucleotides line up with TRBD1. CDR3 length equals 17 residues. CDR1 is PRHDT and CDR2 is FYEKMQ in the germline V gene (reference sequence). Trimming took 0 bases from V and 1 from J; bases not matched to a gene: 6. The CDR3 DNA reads TGTGCCAGCAGCTTAGGCCCGCCGGGACAGAGCAATCAGCCCCAGCATTTT. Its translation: CASSLGPPGQSNQPQHF.

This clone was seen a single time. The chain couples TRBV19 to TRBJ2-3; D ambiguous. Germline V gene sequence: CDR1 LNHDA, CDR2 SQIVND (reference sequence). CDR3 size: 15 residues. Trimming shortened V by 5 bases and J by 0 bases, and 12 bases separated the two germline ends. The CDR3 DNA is TGTGCCAGTAGTCTCTACAGCTCTAGCACAGATACGCAGTATTTT. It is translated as CASSLYSSSTDTQYF. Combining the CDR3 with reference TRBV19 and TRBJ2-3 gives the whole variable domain DGGITQSPKYLFRKEGQNVTLSCEQNLNHDAMYWYRQDPGQGLRLIYYSQIVNDFQKGDIAEGYSVSREKKESFPLTVTSAQKNPTAFYLCASSLYSSSTDTQYFGPGTRLTVL.

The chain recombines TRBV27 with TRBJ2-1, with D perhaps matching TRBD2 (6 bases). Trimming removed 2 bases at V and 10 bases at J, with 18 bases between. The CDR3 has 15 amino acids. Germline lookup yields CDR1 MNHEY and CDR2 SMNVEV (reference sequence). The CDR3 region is CASSLTQRVLMEQFF. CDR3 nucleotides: TGTGCCAGCAGTTTAACCCAGCGGGTGTTGATGGAGCAGTTCTTC.

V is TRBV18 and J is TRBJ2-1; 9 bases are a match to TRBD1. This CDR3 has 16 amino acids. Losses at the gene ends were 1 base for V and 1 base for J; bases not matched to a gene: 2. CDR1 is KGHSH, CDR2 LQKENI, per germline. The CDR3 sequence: CASSPQGTGSYNEQFF. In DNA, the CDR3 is TGTGCCAGCTCACCACAGGGGACAGGGTCCTACAATGAGCAGTTCTTC.

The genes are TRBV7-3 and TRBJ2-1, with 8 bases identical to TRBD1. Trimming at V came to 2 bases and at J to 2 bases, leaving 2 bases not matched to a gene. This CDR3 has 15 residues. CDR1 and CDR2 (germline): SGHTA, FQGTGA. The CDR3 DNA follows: TGTGCCAGCAGCTTACAGGGGGCGGCCTACAATGAGCAGTTCTTC. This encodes CASSLQGAAYNEQFF.

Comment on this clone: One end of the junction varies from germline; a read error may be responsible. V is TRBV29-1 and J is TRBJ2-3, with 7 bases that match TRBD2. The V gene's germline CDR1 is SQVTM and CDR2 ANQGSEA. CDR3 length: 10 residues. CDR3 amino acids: CSATRDYPFF. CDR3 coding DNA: TGCAGCGCTACCCGGGACTACCCCTTTTTT.

The CDR3 is CASSSGLAVTYEQYF. The DNA for the CDR3 is TGTGCCAGCAGTTCGGGACTAGCGGTGACCTACGAGCAGTACTTC. This chain uses TRBV11-2 with TRBJ2-7; 11 bases align to TRBD2. V lost 6 bases to trimming and J lost 2 bases; unmatched junction nucleotides: 6. The CDR3 loop spans 15 amino acids. Germline V gene lookup returns CDR1 SGHAT and CDR2 FQNNGV. The whole variable domain, filled in from reference TRBV11-2 and TRBJ2-7, reads EAGVAQSPRYKIIEKRQSVAFWCNPISGHATLYWYQQILGQGPKLLIQFQNNGVVDDSQLPKDRFSAERLKGVDSTLKIQPAKLEDSAVYLCASSSGLAVTYEQYFGPGTRLTVT.

CDR3 amino acids: CASSSPPVRDRGYTF. As DNA, the CDR3 is TGTGCCAGCAGCTCCCCCCCGGTCAGGGATCGTGGCTACACCTTC. J is TRBJ1-2 and V is TRBV11-2, with a possible D match to TRBD1 (5 bases). Trimming cost V 4 bases and J 7 bases, with 19 bases left between them. CDR3 size: 15 residues. The V gene's germline CDR1 is SGHAT and CDR2 FQNNGV.

CDR3 bases: TGTGCCAGCAGCCGGGACAGACAAGAGACCCAGTACTTC. Amino acids: CASSRDRQETQYF. This rearrangement joins TRBV7-3 to TRBJ2-5; 7 bases match TRBD1. Germline V gene lookup returns CDR1 SGHTA and CDR2 FQGTGA. The CDR3 loop spans 13 amino acids. V lost 5 bases and J lost 2; bases outside the gene matches: 2.

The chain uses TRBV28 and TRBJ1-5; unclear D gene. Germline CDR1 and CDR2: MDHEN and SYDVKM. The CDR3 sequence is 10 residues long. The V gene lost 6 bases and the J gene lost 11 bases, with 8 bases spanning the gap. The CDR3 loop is CASRGVAQHF. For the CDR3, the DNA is TGTGCCAGCAGGGGCGTGGCCCAGCATTTT.

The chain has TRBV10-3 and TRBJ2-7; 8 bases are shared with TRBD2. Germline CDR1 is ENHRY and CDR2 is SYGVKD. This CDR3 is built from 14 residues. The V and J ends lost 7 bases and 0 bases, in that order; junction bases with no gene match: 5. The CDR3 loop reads CAINQRESSYEQYF. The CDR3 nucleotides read TGTGCCATCAATCAGCGGGAGAGCTCCTACGAGCAGTACTTC.

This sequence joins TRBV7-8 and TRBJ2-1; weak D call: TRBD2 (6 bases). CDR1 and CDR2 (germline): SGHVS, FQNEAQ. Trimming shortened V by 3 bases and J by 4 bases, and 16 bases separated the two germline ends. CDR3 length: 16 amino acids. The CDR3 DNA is TGTGCCAGCAGCTTGGATGGGGTAGCGGCATACAATGAGCAGTTCTTC. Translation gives CASSLDGVAAYNEQFF. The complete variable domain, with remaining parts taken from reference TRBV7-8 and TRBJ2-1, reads GAGVSQSPRYKVAKRGQDVALRCDPISGHVSLFWYQQALGQGPEFLTYFQNEAQLDKSGLPSDRFFAERPEGSVSTLKIQRTQQEDSAVYLCASSLDGVAAYNEQFFGPGTRLTVL.

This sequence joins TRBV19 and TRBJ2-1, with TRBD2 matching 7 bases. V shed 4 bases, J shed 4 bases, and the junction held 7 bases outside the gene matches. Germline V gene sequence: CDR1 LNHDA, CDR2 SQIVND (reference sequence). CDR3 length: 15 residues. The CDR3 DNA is TGTGCCAGTAGTACCGGAGACGGGGGGTACAATGAGCAGTTCTTC. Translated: CASSTGDGGYNEQFF.

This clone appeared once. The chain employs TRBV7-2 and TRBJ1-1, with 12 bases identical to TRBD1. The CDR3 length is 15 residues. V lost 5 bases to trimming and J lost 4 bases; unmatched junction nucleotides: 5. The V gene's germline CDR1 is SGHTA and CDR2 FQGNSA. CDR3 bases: TGTGCCAGCAGCCAAATGGGACAGGGGGCCACTGAAGCTTTCTTT. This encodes CASSQMGQGATEAFF.

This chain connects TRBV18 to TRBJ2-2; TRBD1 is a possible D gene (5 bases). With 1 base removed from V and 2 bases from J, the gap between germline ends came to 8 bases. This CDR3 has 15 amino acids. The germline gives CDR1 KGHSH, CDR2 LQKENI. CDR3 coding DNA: TGTGCCAGCTCACCACGGACACCTAACACCGGGGAGCTGTTTTTT. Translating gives CASSPRTPNTGELFF.

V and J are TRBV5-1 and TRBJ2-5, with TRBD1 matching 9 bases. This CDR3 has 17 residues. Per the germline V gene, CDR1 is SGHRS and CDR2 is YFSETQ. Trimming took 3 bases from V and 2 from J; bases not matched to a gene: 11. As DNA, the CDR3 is TGCGCCAGCAGCTACACTTTCGGGACAGGGAGACAAGAGACCCAGTACTTC. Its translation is CASSYTFGTGRQETQYF.

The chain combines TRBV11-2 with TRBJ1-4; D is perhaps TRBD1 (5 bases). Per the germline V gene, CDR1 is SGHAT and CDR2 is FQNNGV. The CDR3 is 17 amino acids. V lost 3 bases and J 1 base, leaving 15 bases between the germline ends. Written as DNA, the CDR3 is TGTGCCAGCAGCTTTTGGGCAGGGTCGCGAACTAATGAAAAACTGTTTTTT. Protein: CASSFWAGSRTNEKLFF.

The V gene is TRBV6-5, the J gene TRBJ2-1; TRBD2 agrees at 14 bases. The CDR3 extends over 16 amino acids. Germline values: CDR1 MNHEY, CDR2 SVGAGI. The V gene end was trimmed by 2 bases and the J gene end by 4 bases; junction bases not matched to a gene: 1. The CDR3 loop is CASSYRLAGGYNEQFF. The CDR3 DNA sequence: TGTGCCAGCAGTTACCGACTAGCGGGAGGGTACAATGAGCAGTTCTTC.

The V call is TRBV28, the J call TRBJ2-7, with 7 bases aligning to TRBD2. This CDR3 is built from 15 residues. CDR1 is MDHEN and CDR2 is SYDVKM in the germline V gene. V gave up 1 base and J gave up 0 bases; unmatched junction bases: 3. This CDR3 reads CASSLSRDYSYEQYF. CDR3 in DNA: TGTGCCAGCAGTTTATCCCGGGACTACTCCTACGAGCAGTACTTC.

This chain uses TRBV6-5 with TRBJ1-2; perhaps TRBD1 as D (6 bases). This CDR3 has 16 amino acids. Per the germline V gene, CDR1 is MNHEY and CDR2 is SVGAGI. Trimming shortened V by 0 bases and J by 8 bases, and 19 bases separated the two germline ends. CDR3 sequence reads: CASSYSDSRGNRGYTF. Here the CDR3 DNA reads TGTGCCAGCAGTTACTCGGACAGCCGCGGCAATCGCGGCTACACCTTC.

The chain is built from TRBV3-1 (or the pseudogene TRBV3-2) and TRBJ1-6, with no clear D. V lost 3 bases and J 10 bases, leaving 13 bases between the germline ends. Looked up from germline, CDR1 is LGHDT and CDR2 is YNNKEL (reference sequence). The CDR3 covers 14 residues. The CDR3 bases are TGTGCCAGCAGCCACACCCGGGTGAGATCACCCCTCCACTTT. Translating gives CASSHTRVRSPLHF.